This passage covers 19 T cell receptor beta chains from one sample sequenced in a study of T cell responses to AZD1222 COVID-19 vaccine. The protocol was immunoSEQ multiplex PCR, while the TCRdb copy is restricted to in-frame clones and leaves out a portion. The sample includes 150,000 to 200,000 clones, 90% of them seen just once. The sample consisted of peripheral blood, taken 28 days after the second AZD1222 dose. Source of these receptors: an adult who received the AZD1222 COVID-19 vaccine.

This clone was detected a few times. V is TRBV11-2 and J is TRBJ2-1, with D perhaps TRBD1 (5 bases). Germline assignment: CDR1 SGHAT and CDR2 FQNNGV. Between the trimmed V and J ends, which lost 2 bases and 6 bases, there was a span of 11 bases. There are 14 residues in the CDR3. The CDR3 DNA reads TGTGCCAGCAGCTTAAATGCAGGGATCAATGAGCAGTTCTTC. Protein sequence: CASSLNAGINEQFF.

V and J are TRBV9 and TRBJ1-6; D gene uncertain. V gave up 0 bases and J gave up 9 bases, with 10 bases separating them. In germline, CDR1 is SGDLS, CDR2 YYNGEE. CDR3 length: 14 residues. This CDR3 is CASSVADASSPLHF. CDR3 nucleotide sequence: TGTGCCAGCAGCGTAGCGGACGCGAGTTCACCCCTCCACTTT.

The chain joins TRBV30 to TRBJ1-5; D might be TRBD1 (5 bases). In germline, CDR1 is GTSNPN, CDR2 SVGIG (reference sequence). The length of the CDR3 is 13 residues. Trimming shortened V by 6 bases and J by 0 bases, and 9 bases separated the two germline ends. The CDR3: CACEGYSNQPQHF. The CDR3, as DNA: TGTGCCTGCGAGGGGTATAGCAATCAGCCCCAGCATTTT.

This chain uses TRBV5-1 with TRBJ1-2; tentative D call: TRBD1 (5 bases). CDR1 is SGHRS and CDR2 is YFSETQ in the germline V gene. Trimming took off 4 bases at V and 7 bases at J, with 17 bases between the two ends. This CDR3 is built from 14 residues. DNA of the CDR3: TGCGCCAGCAGCGAGCCAGGGAGCTCGGTTGGCTACACCTTC. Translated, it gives CASSEPGSSVGYTF.

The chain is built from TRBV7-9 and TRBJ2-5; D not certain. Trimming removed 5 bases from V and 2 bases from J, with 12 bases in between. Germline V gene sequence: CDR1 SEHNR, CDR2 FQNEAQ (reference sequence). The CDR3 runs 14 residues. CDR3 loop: CASSAQTAQETQYF. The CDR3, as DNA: TGTGCCAGCAGCGCCCAAACGGCTCAAGAGACCCAGTACTTC.

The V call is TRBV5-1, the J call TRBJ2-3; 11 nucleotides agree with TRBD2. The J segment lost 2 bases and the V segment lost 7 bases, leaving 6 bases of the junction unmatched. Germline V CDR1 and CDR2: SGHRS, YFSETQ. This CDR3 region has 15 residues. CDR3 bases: TGCGCCAGCGGAAGACTAGCGGGACCCACAGATACGCAGTATTTT. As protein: CASGRLAGPTDTQYF.

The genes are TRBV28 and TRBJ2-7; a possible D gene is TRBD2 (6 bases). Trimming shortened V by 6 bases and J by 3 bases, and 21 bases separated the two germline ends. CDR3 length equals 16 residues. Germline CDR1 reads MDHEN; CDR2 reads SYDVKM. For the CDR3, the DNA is TGTGCCAGCAGATCCTCCGGGACGGAGGGACTCTACGAGCAGTACTTC. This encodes CASRSSGTEGLYEQYF.

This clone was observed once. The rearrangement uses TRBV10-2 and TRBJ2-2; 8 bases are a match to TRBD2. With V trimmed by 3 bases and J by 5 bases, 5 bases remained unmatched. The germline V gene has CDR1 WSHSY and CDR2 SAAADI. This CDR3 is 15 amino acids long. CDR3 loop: CASSDGRGVTGELFF. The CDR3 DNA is TGCGCCAGCAGTGATGGGCGGGGGGTAACCGGGGAGCTGTTTTTT.

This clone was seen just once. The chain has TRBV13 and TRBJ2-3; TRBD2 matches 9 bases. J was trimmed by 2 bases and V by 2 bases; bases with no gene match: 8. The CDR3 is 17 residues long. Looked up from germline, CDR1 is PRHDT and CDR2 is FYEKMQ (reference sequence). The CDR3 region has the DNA TGTGCCAGCAGCTTACGAGGACTAGCGACCTCCACAGATACGCAGTATTTT. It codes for CASSLRGLATSTDTQYF. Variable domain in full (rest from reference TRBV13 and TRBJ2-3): AAGVIQSPRHLIKEKRETATLKCYPIPRHDTVYWYQQGPGQDPQFLISFYEKMQSDKGSIPDRFSAQQFSDYHSELNMSSLELGDSALYFCASSLRGLATSTDTQYFGPGTRLTVL.

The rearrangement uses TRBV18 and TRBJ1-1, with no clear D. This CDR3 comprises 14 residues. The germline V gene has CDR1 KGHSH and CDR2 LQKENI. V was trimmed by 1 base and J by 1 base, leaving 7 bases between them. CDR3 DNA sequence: TGTGCCAGCTCACCACTAACAGCGAACACTGAAGCTTTCTTT. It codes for CASSPLTANTEAFF.

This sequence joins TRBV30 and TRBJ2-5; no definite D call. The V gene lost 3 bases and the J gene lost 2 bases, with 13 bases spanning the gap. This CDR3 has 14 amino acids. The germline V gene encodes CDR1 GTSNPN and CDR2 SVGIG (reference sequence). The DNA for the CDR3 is TGTGCCTGGAGCCAGAGTCGCGGTCAAGAGACCCAGTACTTC. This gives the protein CAWSQSRGQETQYF.

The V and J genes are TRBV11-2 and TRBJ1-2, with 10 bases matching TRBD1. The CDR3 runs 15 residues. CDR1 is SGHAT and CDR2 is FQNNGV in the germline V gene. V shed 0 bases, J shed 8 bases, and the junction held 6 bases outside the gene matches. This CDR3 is CASSLDLTGGRGYTF. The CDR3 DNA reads TGTGCCAGCAGCTTAGATTTGACAGGGGGCCGCGGCTACACCTTC.

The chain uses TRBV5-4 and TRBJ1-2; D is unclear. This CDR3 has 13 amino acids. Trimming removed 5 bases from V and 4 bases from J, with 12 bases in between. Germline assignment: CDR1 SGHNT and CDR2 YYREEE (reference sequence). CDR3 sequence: CASSSVEGYGYTF. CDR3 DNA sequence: TGTGCCAGCAGTTCTGTCGAGGGCTATGGCTACACCTTC.

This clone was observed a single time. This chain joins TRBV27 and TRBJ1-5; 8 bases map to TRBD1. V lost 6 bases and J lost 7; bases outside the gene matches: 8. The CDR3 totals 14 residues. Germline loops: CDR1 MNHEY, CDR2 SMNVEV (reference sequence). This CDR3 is CASRRNWTGQPQHF. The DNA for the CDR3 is TGTGCCAGCAGAAGAAATTGGACAGGGCAGCCCCAGCATTTT.

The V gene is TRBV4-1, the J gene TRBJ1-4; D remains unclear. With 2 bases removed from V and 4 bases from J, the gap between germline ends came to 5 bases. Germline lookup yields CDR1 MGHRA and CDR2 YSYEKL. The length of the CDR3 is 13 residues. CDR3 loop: CASSQWGNEKLFF. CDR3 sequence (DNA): TGCGCCAGCAGCCAATGGGGTAATGAAAAACTGTTTTTT.

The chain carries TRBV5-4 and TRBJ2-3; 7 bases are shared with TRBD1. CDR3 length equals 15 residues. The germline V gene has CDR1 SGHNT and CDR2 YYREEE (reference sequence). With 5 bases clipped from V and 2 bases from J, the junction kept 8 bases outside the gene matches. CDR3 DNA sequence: TGTGCCAGCAGTCCCTCGGGGACAGCCACAGATACGCAGTATTTT. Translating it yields CASSPSGTATDTQYF.

The CDR3, as DNA: TGTGCCAGCAGCTTCTCGTATACGCAGTATTTT. Translated, it gives CASSFSYTQYF. The chain joins TRBV7-2 to TRBJ2-3; D is unresolved. Germline lookup yields CDR1 SGHTA and CDR2 FQGNSA. V gave up 3 bases and J gave up 7 bases, with 5 bases separating them. This CDR3 spans 11 amino acids.

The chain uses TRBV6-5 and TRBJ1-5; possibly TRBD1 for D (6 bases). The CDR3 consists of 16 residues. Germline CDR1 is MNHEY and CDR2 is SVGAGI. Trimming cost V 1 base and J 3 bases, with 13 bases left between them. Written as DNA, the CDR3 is TGTGCCAGCAGTTACTGGAGGGACAAATACAATCAGCCCCAGCATTTT. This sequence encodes CASSYWRDKYNQPQHF.

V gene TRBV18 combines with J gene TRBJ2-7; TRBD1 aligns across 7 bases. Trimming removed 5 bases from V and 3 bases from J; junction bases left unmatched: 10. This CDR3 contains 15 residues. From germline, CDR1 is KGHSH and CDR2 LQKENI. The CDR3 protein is CASSNLDRQSYEQYF. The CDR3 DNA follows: TGTGCCAGCTCAAACTTGGACAGGCAAAGCTACGAGCAGTACTTC.